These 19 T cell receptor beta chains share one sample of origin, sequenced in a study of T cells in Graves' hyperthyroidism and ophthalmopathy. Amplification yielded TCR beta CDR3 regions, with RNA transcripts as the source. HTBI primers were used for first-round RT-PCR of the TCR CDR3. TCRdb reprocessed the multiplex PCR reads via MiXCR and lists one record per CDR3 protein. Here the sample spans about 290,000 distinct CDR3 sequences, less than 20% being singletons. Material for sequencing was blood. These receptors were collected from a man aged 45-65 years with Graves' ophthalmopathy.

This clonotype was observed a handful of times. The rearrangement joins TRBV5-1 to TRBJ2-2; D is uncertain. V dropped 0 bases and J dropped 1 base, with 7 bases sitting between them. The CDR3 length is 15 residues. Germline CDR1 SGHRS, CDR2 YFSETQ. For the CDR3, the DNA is TGCGCCAGCAGCTTGGTGGGTCAGAACACCGGGGAGCTGTTTTTT. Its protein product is CASSLVGQNTGELFF.

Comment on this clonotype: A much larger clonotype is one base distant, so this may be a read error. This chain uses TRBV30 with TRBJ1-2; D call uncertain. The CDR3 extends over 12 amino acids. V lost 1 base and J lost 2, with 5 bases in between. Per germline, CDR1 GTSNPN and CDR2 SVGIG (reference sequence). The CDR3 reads CAWSDGNYGYTF. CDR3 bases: TGTGCCTGGAGTGACGGAAACTATGGCTACACCTTC.

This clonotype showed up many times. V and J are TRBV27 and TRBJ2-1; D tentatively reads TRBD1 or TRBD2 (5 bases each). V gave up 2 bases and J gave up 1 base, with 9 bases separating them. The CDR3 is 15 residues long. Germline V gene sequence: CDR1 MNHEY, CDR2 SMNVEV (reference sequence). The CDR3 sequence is CASSLGDGSYNEQFF. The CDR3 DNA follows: TGTGCCAGCAGTTTAGGGGACGGGTCCTACAATGAGCAGTTCTTC.

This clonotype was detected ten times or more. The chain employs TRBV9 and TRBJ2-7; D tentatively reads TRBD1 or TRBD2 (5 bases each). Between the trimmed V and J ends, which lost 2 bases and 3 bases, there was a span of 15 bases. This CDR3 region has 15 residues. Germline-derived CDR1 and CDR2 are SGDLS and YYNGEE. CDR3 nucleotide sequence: TGTGCCAGCAGCGTTGGGGGACCCCATTTCTACGAGCAGTACTTC. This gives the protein CASSVGGPHFYEQYF.

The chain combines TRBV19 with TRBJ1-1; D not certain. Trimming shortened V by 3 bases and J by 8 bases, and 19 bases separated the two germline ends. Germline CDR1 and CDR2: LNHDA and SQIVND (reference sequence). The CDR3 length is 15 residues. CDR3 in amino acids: CASSIRPEREREAFF. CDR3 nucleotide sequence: TGTGCCAGTAGTATCCGGCCAGAGCGGGAAAGGGAAGCTTTCTTT.

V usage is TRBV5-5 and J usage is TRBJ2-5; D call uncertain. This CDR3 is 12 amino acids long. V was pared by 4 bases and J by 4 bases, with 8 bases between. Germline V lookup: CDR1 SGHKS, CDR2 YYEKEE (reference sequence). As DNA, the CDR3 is TGTGCCAGCAGCGGAAACCTAGAGACCCAGTACTTC. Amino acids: CASSGNLETQYF.

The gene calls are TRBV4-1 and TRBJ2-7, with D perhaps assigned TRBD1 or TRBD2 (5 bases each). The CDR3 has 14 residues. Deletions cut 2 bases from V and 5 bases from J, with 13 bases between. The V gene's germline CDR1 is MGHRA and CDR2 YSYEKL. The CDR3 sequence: CASSQRDVGNEQYF. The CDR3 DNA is TGCGCCAGCAGCCAACGGGACGTCGGCAACGAGCAGTACTTC.

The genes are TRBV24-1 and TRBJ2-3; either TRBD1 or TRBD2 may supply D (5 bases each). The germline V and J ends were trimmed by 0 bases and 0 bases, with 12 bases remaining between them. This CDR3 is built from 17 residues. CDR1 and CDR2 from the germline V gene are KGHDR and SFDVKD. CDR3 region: CATSDLQGTGSTDTQYF. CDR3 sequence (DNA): TGTGCCACCAGTGATTTGCAAGGGACCGGGAGCACAGATACGCAGTATTTT.

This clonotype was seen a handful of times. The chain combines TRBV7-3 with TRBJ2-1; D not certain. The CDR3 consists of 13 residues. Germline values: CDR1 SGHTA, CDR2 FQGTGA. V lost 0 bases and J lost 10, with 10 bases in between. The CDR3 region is CASSLTVPGEQFF. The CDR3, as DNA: TGTGCCAGCAGCTTAACGGTTCCAGGCGAGCAGTTCTTC.

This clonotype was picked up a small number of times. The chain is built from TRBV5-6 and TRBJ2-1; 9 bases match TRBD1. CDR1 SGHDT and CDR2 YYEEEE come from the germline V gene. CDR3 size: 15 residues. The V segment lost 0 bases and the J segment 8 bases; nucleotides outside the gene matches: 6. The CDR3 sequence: CASSLVQGARDEQFF. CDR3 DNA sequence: TGTGCCAGCAGCTTGGTACAGGGGGCGCGCGATGAGCAGTTCTTC.

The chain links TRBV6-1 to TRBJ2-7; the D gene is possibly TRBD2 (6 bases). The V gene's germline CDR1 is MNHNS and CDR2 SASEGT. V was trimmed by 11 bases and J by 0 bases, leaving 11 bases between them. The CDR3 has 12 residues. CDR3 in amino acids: CAGGVSSYEQYF. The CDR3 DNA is TGTGCCGGAGGGGTGAGCTCCTACGAGCAGTACTTC.

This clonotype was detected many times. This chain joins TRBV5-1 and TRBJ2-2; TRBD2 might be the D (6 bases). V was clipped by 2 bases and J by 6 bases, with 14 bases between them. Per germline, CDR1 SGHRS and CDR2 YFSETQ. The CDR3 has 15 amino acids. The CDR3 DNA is TGCGCCAGCAGCTTCCGGGAGCCCAGATCCGGGGAGCTGTTTTTT. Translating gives CASSFREPRSGELFF. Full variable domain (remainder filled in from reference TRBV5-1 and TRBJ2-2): KAGVTQTPRYLIKTRGQQVTLSCSPISGHRSVSWYQQTPGQGLQFLFEYFSETQRNKGNFPGRFSGRQFSNSRSEMNVSTLELGDSALYLCASSFREPRSGELFFGEGSRLTVL.

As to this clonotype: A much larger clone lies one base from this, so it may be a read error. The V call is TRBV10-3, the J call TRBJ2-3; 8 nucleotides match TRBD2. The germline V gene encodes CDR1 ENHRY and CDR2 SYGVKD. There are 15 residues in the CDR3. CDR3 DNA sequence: TGTGCCACCAGTGACAGCGGGAGAGCACTAGATACGCAGTATTTT. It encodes CATSDSGRALDTQYF.

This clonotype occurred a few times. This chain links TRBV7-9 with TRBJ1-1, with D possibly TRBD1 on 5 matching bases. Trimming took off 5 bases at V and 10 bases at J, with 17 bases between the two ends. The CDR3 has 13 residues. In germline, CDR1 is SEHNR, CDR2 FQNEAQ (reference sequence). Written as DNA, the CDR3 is TGTGCCAGCAGCGTCGGGACGGAGGCGGGAGCTTTCTTT. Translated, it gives CASSVGTEAGAFF.

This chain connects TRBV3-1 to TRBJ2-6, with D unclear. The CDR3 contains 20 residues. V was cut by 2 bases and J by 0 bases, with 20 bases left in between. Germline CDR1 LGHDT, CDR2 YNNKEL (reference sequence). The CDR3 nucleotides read TGTGCCAGCAGCCAATCTTCGTCGCGTAACATCTTCTCTGGGGCCAACGTCCTGACTTTC. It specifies CASSQSSSRNIFSGANVLTF.

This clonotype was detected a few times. CDR3 loop: CASSPNRDGNTEAFF. The CDR3 nucleotides are TGTGCCAGCAGCCCAAACAGGGACGGGAACACTGAAGCTTTCTTT. This chain links TRBV5-8 with TRBJ1-1, with D maybe TRBD1 (6 bases). The CDR3 covers 15 residues. Trimming pared 4 bases from V and 1 base from J, leaving 14 bases between. The germline V gene has CDR1 SGHTS and CDR2 YDEGEE.

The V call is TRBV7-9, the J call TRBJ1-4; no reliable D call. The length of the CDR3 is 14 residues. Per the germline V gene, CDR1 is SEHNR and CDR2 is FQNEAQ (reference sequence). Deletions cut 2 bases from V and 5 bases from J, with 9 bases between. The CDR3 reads CASSLSGQNEKLFF. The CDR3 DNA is TGTGCCAGCAGCTTATCCGGGCAGAATGAAAAACTGTTTTTT.

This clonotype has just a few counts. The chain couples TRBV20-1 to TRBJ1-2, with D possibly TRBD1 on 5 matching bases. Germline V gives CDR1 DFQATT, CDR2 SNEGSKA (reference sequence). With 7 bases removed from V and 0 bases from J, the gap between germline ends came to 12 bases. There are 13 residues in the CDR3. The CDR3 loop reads CSVKGQANYGYTF. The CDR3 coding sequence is TGCAGTGTTAAGGGGCAGGCTAACTATGGCTACACCTTC.

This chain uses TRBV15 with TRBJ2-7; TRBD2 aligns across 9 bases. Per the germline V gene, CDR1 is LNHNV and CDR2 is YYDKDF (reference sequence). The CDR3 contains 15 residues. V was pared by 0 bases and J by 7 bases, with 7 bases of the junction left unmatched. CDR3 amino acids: CATSREAGGAREQYF. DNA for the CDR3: TGTGCCACCAGCAGAGAGGCGGGAGGGGCTCGGGAGCAGTACTTC.